This T cell receptor beta chain was identified in a study of blood T cell repertoires in COVID-19. Study as a whole: Samples of COVID-19 (acute and convalescent) were obtained from the United States, Italy and Spain.

Germline CDR1 and CDR2: MNHNS and SASEGT. The CDR3 totals 17 residues. Deletions cut 4 bases from V and 0 bases from J, with 13 bases between. TCRdb's copy holds only in-frame clones and misses some; the assay was immunoSEQ multiplex PCR. In the table there are fewer than 130,000 clones, 88% of which are singletons. This TCR derives from a woman aged 45-60 years with acute or convalescent COVID-19. The V gene is TRBV6-1, the J gene TRBJ1-6; D uncertain. Sequenced input: peripheral blood. The CDR3 DNA reads TGTGCCAGCAGTGGGGAACGGAGGAGCTCCTATAATTCACCCCTCCACTTT. Protein sequence: CASSGERRSSYNSPLHF.